Below, 22 T cell receptor beta chains from the same sample are listed, as sequenced in a study of cytomegalovirus exposure and HLA in healthy donors. Libraries were prepared by immunoSEQ multiplex PCR; TCRdb keeps only in-frame clonotypes and omits some of them. This table holds about 180,000 clones, around 84% found once. The sequenced sample was PBMCs. The origin of the receptors is a man between 18 and 29 years old in good health and CMV-seropositive.

The chain combines TRBV4-1 with TRBJ2-1, with 8 bases that match TRBD2. J lost 8 bases, V lost 0 bases, and 12 bases had no gene match. In germline, CDR1 is MGHRA, CDR2 YSYEKL. The CDR3 totals 17 residues. CDR3 in DNA: TGCGCCAGCAGCCAAGATTTTCGGGCGGGAGGAGCATATGAGCAGTTCTTC. Protein product: CASSQDFRAGGAYEQFF.

The chain employs TRBV28 and TRBJ1-5; no reliable D call. Germline CDR1 MDHEN, CDR2 SYDVKM. Trimming took 6 bases from V and 3 from J, leaving 15 bases between them. CDR3 size: 15 residues. CDR3 region: CASRARGAPNQPQHF. CDR3 bases: TGTGCCAGCAGGGCCCGCGGCGCCCCCAATCAGCCCCAGCATTTT.

This sequence joins TRBV18 and TRBJ1-4; D is possibly TRBD1 (6 bases). CDR1 KGHSH and CDR2 LQKENI come from the germline V gene. The V gene lost 0 bases and the J gene lost 5 bases, with 16 bases spanning the gap. The CDR3 runs to 17 residues. CDR3 region: CASSPPSAGATNEKLFF. In DNA form, the CDR3 reads TGTGCCAGCTCACCACCGTCGGCAGGGGCTACGAATGAAAAACTGTTTTTT.

The chain has TRBV13 and TRBJ2-7, with TRBD1 matching over 10 bases. Germline CDR1 reads PRHDT; CDR2 reads FYEKMQ (reference sequence). V dropped 6 bases and J dropped 6; count of bases not matched to a gene: 5. The CDR3 totals 13 residues. CDR3 in amino acids: CASRRQGAREQYF. CDR3 DNA: TGTGCCAGCAGACGACAGGGGGCCCGCGAGCAGTACTTC. Together with reference TRBV13 and TRBJ2-7, the CDR3 gives the full variable domain: AAGVIQSPRHLIKEKRETATLKCYPIPRHDTVYWYQQGPGQDPQFLISFYEKMQSDKGSIPDRFSAQQFSDYHSELNMSSLELGDSALYFCASRRQGAREQYFGPGTRLTVT.

On this clone: Other DNA sequences in this sample translate to the same CDR3. This chain connects TRBV28 to TRBJ1-3; unclear D gene. The CDR3 is 12 residues long. Trimming took off 6 bases at V and 3 bases at J, with 6 bases between the two ends. CDR1 and CDR2 (germline): MDHEN, SYDVKM. In nucleotides, the CDR3 is TGTGCCAGCAGCTTTCGTGGAAACACCATATATTTT. It yields the protein CASSFRGNTIYF.

This clone was counted once. The chain employs TRBV7-3 and TRBJ2-2, with 9 nucleotides matching TRBD2. CDR1 and CDR2 (germline): SGHTA, FQGTGA. The ends lost 3 bases at V and 2 bases at J; junction bases unmatched: 4. This CDR3 contains 16 residues. The CDR3 DNA reads as TGTGCCAGCAGCTTTAGCGGGGGAATCAACACCGGGGAGCTGTTTTTT. Translation: CASSFSGGINTGELFF.

V is TRBV7-9 and J is TRBJ2-4; 7 nucleotides align to TRBD2. The CDR3 runs 16 residues. Germline lookup yields CDR1 SEHNR and CDR2 FQNEAQ (reference sequence). J gave up 8 bases and V 1 base, and 11 bases lay outside the gene matches. The CDR3 sequence is CASSLGLAAGLDIQYF. Written as DNA, the CDR3 is TGTGCCAGCAGCTTAGGCTTGGCAGCGGGATTGGACATTCAGTACTTC.

This chain uses TRBV6-1 with TRBJ2-7; a weak D match, TRBD2 (5 bases). Germline CDR1 is MNHNS and CDR2 is SASEGT. V lost 2 bases and J 3 bases, leaving 11 bases between the germline ends. This CDR3 region has 14 residues. CDR3 sequence: CASSEPSGSYEQYF. The CDR3 DNA reads TGTGCCAGCAGTGAACCCAGCGGAAGCTACGAGCAGTACTTC.

The chain is built from TRBV28 and TRBJ1-5, with TRBD1 identical over 7 bases. From germline, CDR1 is MDHEN and CDR2 SYDVKM. Trimming cost V 2 bases and J 4 bases; bases outside gene matches: 8. The CDR3 spans 16 residues. The CDR3 coding sequence is TGTGCCAGCAGTTTAGGACAGGCTGGGGGTAATCAGCCCCAGCATTTT. It yields the protein CASSLGQAGGNQPQHF.

The chain couples TRBV10-3 to TRBJ2-1, with TRBD2 identical over 8 bases. The CDR3 covers 16 residues. Germline assignment: CDR1 ENHRY and CDR2 SYGVKD. With V trimmed by 4 bases and J by 0 bases, 5 bases remained unmatched. The CDR3: CAISGLARSSYNEQFF. The CDR3 DNA reads as TGTGCCATCAGTGGACTAGCGAGGAGCTCCTACAATGAGCAGTTCTTC.

The CDR3 loop is CASTGLGGMNTEAFF. Written as DNA, the CDR3 is TGTGCCAGCACAGGGCTGGGAGGGATGAACACTGAAGCTTTCTTT. This chain links TRBV11-3 with TRBJ1-1; D possibly corresponds to TRBD1 (5 bases). Deletions cut 7 bases from V and 0 bases from J, with 15 bases between. The CDR3 runs to 15 residues. Germline assignment: CDR1 SGHNT and CDR2 YENEEA. Supplemented by reference TRBV11-3 and TRBJ1-1, the full variable domain reads EAGVVQSPRYKIIEKKQPVAFWCNPISGHNTLYWYLQNLGQGPELLIRYENEEAVDDSQLPKDRFSAERLKGVDSTLKIQPAELGDSAVYLCASTGLGGMNTEAFFGQGTRLTVV.

The V gene is TRBV7-2, the J gene TRBJ2-7; no clear D. The CDR3 totals 14 residues. Trimming left V 5 bases short and J 6 bases short, with 17 bases between. The germline CDR1 and CDR2 sequences are SGHTA and FQGNSA. CDR3 sequence (DNA): TGTGCCAGCAGCCCCAGCAGGATACGGATCGAGCAGTACTTC. Amino acid sequence: CASSPSRIRIEQYF.

This rearrangement joins TRBV4-1 to TRBJ2-3; D may be TRBD2 (6 bases). V was trimmed by 2 bases and J by 0 bases, leaving 9 bases between them. Germline-derived CDR1 and CDR2 are MGHRA and YSYEKL. The CDR3 length is 15 residues. The CDR3 DNA reads as TGCGCCAGCAGCCAACGGGACTTTAGCACAGATACGCAGTATTTT. It yields the protein CASSQRDFSTDTQYF.

J is TRBJ2-7 and V is TRBV11-1, with TRBD1 matching 7 bases. CDR3 length: 14 amino acids. Germline CDR1 reads SGHAT; CDR2 reads FQDESV (reference sequence). V dropped 7 bases and J dropped 1; count of bases not matched to a gene: 7. CDR3 sequence reads: CASTWGTESYEQYF. The CDR3 nucleotides are TGTGCCAGCACCTGGGGGACAGAATCCTACGAGCAGTACTTC. Drawing the rest from reference TRBV11-1 and TRBJ2-7, the complete variable domain is EAEVAQSPRYKITEKSQAVAFWCDPISGHATLYWYRQILGQGPELLVQFQDESVVDDSQLPKDRFSAERLKGVDSTLKIQPAELGDSAMYLCASTWGTESYEQYFGPGTRLTVT.

V is TRBV11-2 and J is TRBJ2-7, with 8 bases lining up with TRBD2. Germline lookup yields CDR1 SGHAT and CDR2 FQNNGV. The CDR3 spans 18 residues. V trimming: 1 base; J trimming: 5 bases; junction bases outside the gene matches: 16. CDR3 protein: CASSLAQLRTSLIHEQYF. CDR3 in DNA: TGTGCCAGCAGCTTAGCCCAACTCCGGACTAGCCTGATCCACGAGCAGTACTTC.

DNA for the CDR3: TGTGCCAGCAGCTCGACAGGGGCCCACACAGATACGCAGTATTTT. This gives the protein CASSSTGAHTDTQYF. The V gene is TRBV7-3, the J gene TRBJ2-3, with 8 bases fitting TRBD1. The CDR3 covers 15 residues. V lost 4 bases, J lost 2 bases, and 5 bases stayed unmatched. Germline V gene lookup returns CDR1 SGHTA and CDR2 FQGTGA.

The chain employs TRBV15 and TRBJ2-7; 10 nucleotides agree with TRBD1. Germline CDR1 is LNHNV and CDR2 is YYDKDF (reference sequence). Germline trimming cut 1 base from V and 4 bases from J; bases unmatched to any gene: 10. This CDR3 spans 17 amino acids. CDR3 bases: TGTGCCACCAGCAGAGCCCTGACAGGGGGCGCGTCGTACGAGCAGTACTTC. Protein sequence: CATSRALTGGASYEQYF.

This chain uses TRBV4-1 with TRBJ1-3, with 8 bases matching TRBD1. Germline CDR1 MGHRA, CDR2 YSYEKL. Trimming at V came to 4 bases and at J to 3 bases, leaving 11 bases not matched to a gene. The CDR3 covers 17 residues. The CDR3: CASSLGTGGSSGNTIYF. CDR3 coding DNA: TGCGCCAGCAGCCTGGGGACAGGTGGTTCGAGTGGAAACACCATATATTTT.

The chain links TRBV28 to TRBJ2-7; D may be TRBD2 (5 bases). The germline V gene encodes CDR1 MDHEN and CDR2 SYDVKM. The germline V and J ends were trimmed by 5 bases and 3 bases, with 11 bases remaining between them. The CDR3 covers 13 residues. The CDR3 sequence is CASSPRGLYEQYF. As DNA, the CDR3 is TGTGCCAGCAGTCCTCGGGGTCTCTACGAGCAGTACTTC. The complete variable domain, with remaining parts taken from reference TRBV28 and TRBJ2-7, reads DVKVTQSSRYLVKRTGEKVFLECVQDMDHENMFWYRQDPGLGLRLIYFSYDVKMKEKGDIPEGYSVSREKKERFSLILESASTNQTSMYLCASSPRGLYEQYFGPGTRLTVT.

The V and J genes are TRBV28 and TRBJ2-1; 10 nucleotides line up with TRBD2. CDR3 length: 14 residues. V gave up 8 bases and J gave up 2 bases; unmatched junction bases: 3. The germline V gene encodes CDR1 MDHEN and CDR2 SYDVKM. This CDR3 is CASSGLAAYNEQFF. The CDR3 bases are TGTGCCAGCTCAGGACTAGCGGCCTACAATGAGCAGTTCTTC. Combining the CDR3 with reference TRBV28 and TRBJ2-1 gives the whole variable domain DVKVTQSSRYLVKRTGEKVFLECVQDMDHENMFWYRQDPGLGLRLIYFSYDVKMKEKGDIPEGYSVSREKKERFSLILESASTNQTSMYLCASSGLAAYNEQFFGPGTRLTVL.

V is TRBV28 and J is TRBJ1-4, with D tentatively TRBD1 (6 bases). Trimming left V 4 bases short and J 4 bases short, with 13 bases between. CDR3 length: 15 amino acids. Germline lookup yields CDR1 MDHEN and CDR2 SYDVKM. The CDR3 region is CASSSGEGGNEKLFF. In DNA, the CDR3 is TGTGCCAGCAGTTCAGGGGAAGGTGGTAATGAAAAACTGTTTTTT.

The chain recombines TRBV19 with TRBJ2-1; 11 positions match TRBD2. V lost 6 bases, J lost 2 bases, and 6 bases stayed unmatched. The CDR3 loop spans 16 amino acids. Per the germline V gene, CDR1 is LNHDA and CDR2 is SQIVND (reference sequence). The CDR3: CASSPGTSGTYNEQFF. The CDR3 region has the DNA TGTGCCAGTAGCCCGGGGACTAGCGGCACCTACAATGAGCAGTTCTTC.